One sample yielded the 8 T cell receptor beta chains listed below, sequenced in a study of blood T cells in healthy people across ages. A J-beta primer mix and a sample-barcoded 5' primer were used in a second PCR of roughly 7 to 12 cycles. TCRdb reprocessed the 5' RACE reads via MiXCR and lists one record per CDR3 protein. The sample has roughly 1.4 million distinct CDR3 sequences; approximately 59% are singletons. Sequencing used blood. The origin of the receptors is a man aged 18 to 30 in good health.

The CDR3 spells CASSWDSGRPQHF. In nucleotides, the CDR3 is TGTGCCAGCAGTTGGGACAGCGGTCGGCCCCAGCATTTT. This chain uses TRBV27 with TRBJ1-5, with 7 bases fitting TRBD1. The CDR3 is 13 amino acids. Unmatched junction bases numbered 6, after V lost 4 bases and J lost 9 bases. Per germline, CDR1 MNHEY and CDR2 SMNVEV (reference sequence).

This clonotype was picked up a small number of times. This sequence joins TRBV27 and TRBJ2-3, with TRBD2 matching 7 bases. This CDR3 is 17 amino acids long. Germline values: CDR1 MNHEY, CDR2 SMNVEV (reference sequence). V dropped 5 bases and J dropped 4; count of bases not matched to a gene: 15. The DNA of the CDR3 is TGTGCCAGCAGTCGACCGCCGGGGGGACTCAGAGCAGATACGCAGTATTTT. Protein sequence: CASSRPPGGLRADTQYF.

The chain links TRBV28 to TRBJ2-3; D is perhaps TRBD1 (5 bases). Germline V gene sequence: CDR1 MDHEN, CDR2 SYDVKM. The CDR3 spans 14 residues. Trimming shortened V by 7 bases and J by 1 base, and 12 bases separated the two germline ends. CDR3: CASNPPTGTDTQYF. In DNA form, the CDR3 reads TGTGCCAGCAACCCGCCGACAGGCACAGATACGCAGTATTTT. Looking up the rest from reference TRBV28 and TRBJ2-3 gives the full variable domain: DVKVTQSSRYLVKRTGEKVFLECVQDMDHENMFWYRQDPGLGLRLIYFSYDVKMKEKGDIPEGYSVSREKKERFSLILESASTNQTSMYLCASNPPTGTDTQYFGPGTRLTVL.

The chain recombines TRBV7-9 with TRBJ2-1, with 7 bases identical to TRBD2. V lost 1 base and J lost 5; bases outside the gene matches: 5. This CDR3 is 15 amino acids long. In germline, CDR1 is SEHNR, CDR2 FQNEAQ (reference sequence). CDR3 region: CASSLELAIDNEQFF. CDR3 sequence (DNA): TGTGCCAGCAGCTTAGAACTAGCGATTGACAATGAGCAGTTCTTC.

The rearrangement uses TRBV10-3 and TRBJ1-6; D unresolved. This CDR3 region has 14 residues. The germline V gene encodes CDR1 ENHRY and CDR2 SYGVKD. The V end lost 3 bases, the J end lost 10 bases, and 13 bases lay between the germline ends. In DNA, the CDR3 is TGTGCCATCAGTGAAGCCGGTCCTAACTCACCCCTCCACTTT. It translates to CAISEAGPNSPLHF.

The chain has TRBV7-2 and TRBJ2-7; D perhaps matches TRBD2 (5 bases). The CDR3 sequence is 16 residues long. V was pared by 3 bases and J by 2 bases, with 17 bases between. Germline V gene lookup returns CDR1 SGHTA and CDR2 FQGNSA. The CDR3, as DNA: TGTGCCAGCAGCTTCCTAACTACGGGGTATACCTACGAGCAGTACTTC. Protein sequence: CASSFLTTGYTYEQYF. Supplemented by reference TRBV7-2 and TRBJ2-7, the full variable domain reads GAGVSQSPSNKVTEKGKDVELRCDPISGHTALYWYRQSLGQGLEFLIYFQGNSAPDKSGLPSDRFSAERTGGSVSTLTIQRTQQEDSAVYLCASSFLTTGYTYEQYFGPGTRLTVT.

The chain joins TRBV7-9 to TRBJ2-2; possibly TRBD1 for D (6 bases). In germline, CDR1 is SEHNR, CDR2 FQNEAQ (reference sequence). The CDR3 totals 16 residues. Between the trimmed V and J ends, which lost 5 bases and 13 bases, there was a span of 26 bases. The CDR3 reads CASSHHPGTPTDGLFF. In nucleotides, the CDR3 is TGTGCCAGCAGCCACCACCCCGGGACACCAACCGATGGGCTGTTTTTT.

This clonotype was observed a handful of times. The chain uses TRBV10-3 and TRBJ1-5, with 7 bases that match TRBD1. CDR1 and CDR2 (germline): ENHRY, SYGVKD. After removal of 9 bases from V and 15 bases from J, the junction contained 20 bases not matched to a gene. The CDR3 is 14 residues long. The CDR3 sequence is CAMTSGTDGSGRHF. Written as DNA, the CDR3 is TGTGCCATGACCTCCGGGACAGACGGGAGCGGTAGGCATTTT.